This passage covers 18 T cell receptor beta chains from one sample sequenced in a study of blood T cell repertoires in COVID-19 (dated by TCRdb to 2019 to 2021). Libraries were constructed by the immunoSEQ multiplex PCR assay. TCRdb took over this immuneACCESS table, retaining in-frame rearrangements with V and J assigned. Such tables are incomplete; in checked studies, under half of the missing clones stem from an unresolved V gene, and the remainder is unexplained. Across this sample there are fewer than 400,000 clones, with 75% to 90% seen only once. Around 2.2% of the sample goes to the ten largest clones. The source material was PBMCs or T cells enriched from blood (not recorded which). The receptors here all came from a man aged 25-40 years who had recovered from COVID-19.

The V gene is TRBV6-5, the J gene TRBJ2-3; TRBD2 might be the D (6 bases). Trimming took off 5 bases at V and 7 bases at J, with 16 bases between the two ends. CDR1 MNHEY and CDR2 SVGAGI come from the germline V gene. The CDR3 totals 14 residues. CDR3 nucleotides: TGTGCCAGCAGTACCCCTAACCGGGGGAATACGCAGTATTTT. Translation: CASSTPNRGNTQYF.

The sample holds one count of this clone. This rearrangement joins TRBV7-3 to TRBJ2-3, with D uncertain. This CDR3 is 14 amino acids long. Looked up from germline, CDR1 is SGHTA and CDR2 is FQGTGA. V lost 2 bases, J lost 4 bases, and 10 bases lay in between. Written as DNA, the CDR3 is TGTGCCAGCAGCTTAGATTATGGAGCAGATACGCAGTATTTT. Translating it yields CASSLDYGADTQYF.

In nucleotides, the CDR3 is TGTGCCAGCGCCCTTCGGGGGGGTTACTACAATGAGCAGTTCTTC. It specifies CASALRGGYYNEQFF. This sequence joins TRBV25-1 and TRBJ2-1, with 8 bases fitting TRBD2. Germline trimming cut 8 bases from V and 3 bases from J; bases unmatched to any gene: 9. Per the germline V gene, CDR1 is MGHDK and CDR2 is SYGVNS. This CDR3 contains 15 residues.

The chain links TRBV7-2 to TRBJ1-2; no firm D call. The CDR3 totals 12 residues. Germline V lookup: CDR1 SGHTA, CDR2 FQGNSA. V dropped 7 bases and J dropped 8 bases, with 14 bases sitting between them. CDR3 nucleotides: TGTGCCAGCACCCACGGGGATCGCGGCTACACCTTC. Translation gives CASTHGDRGYTF. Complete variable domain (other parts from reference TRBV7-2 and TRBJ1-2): GAGVSQSPSNKVTEKGKDVELRCDPISGHTALYWYRQSLGQGLEFLIYFQGNSAPDKSGLPSDRFSAERTGGSVSTLTIQRTQQEDSAVYLCASTHGDRGYTFGSGTRLTVV.

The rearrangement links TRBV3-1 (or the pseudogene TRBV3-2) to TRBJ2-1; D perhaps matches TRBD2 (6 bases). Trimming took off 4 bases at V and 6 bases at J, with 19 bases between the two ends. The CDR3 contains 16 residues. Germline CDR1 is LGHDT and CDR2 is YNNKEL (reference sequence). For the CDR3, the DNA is TGTGCCAGCAGCCTCGCAGCGGAGGGCCGGGTCAATGAGCAGTTCTTC. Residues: CASSLAAEGRVNEQFF.

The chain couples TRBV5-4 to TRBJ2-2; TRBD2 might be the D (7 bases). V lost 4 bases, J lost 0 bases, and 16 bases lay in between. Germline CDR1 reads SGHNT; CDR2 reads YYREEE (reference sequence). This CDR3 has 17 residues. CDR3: CASSPGGGAPNTGELFF. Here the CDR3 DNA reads TGTGCCAGCAGCCCCGGAGGGGGGGCACCGAACACCGGGGAGCTGTTTTTT.

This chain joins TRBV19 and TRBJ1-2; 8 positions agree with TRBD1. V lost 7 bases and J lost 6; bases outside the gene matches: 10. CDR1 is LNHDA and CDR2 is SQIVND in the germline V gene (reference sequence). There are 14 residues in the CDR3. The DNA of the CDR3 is TGTGCCAGTAATACGCAGGGGGCTTACGATGGCTACACCTTC. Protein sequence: CASNTQGAYDGYTF. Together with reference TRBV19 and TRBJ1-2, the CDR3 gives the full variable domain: DGGITQSPKYLFRKEGQNVTLSCEQNLNHDAMYWYRQDPGQGLRLIYYSQIVNDFQKGDIAEGYSVSREKKESFPLTVTSAQKNPTAFYLCASNTQGAYDGYTFGSGTRLTVV.

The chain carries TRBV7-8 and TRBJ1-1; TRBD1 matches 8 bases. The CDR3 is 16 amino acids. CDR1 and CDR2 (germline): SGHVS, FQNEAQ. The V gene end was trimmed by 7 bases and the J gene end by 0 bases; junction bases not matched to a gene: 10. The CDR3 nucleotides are TGTGCCAGCATCTCTGGGAGGACAGGGTTGAACACTGAAGCTTTCTTT. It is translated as CASISGRTGLNTEAFF. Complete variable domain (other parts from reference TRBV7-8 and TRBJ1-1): GAGVSQSPRYKVAKRGQDVALRCDPISGHVSLFWYQQALGQGPEFLTYFQNEAQLDKSGLPSDRFFAERPEGSVSTLKIQRTQQEDSAVYLCASISGRTGLNTEAFFGQGTRLTVV.

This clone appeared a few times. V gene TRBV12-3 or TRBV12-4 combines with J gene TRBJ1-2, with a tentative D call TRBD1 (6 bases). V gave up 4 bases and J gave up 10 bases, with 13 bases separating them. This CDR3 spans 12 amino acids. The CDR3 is CASSYDRRIYTF. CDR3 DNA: TGTGCCAGCAGTTATGACAGGAGGATCTACACCTTC.

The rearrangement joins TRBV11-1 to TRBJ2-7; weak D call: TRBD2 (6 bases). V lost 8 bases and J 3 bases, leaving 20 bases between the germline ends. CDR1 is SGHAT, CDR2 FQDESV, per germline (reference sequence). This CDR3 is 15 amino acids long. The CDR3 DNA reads TGTGCCAGCGGCGTACTGACGGGACTTTTCTACGAGCAGTACTTC. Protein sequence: CASGVLTGLFYEQYF.

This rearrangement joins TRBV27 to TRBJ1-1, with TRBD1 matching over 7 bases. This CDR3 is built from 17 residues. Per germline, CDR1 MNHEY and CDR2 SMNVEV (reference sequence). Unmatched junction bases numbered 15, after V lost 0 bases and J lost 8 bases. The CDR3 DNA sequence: TGTGCCAGCAGTTTATCCCACACCGCCGGGACAGCCTTAGAAGCTTTCTTT. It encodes CASSLSHTAGTALEAFF.

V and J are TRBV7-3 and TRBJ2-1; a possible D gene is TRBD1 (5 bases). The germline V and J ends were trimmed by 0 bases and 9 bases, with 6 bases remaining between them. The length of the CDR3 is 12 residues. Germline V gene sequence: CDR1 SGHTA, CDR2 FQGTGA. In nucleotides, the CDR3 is TGTGCCAGCAGCTTAACAGGGGTTGAGCAGTTCTTC. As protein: CASSLTGVEQFF.

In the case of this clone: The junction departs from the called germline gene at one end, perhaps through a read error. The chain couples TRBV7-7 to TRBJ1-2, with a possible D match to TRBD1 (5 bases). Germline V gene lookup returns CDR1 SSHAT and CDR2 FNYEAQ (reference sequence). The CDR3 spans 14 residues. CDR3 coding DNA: TGTGCTAGCAGCCCCCTCGGGCAGGGAAGCGGCTACACCTTC. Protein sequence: CASSPLGQGSGYTF.

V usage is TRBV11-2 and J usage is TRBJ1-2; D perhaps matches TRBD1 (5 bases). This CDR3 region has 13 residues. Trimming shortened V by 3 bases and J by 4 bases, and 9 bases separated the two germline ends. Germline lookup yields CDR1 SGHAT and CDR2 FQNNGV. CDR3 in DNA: TGTGCCAGCAGCTTGGGGCTTAGCTATGGCTACACCTTC. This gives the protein CASSLGLSYGYTF.

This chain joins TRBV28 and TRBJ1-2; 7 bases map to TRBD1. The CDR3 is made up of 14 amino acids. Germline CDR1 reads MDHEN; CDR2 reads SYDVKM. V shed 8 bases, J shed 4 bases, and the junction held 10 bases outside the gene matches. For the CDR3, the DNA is TGTGCCAGCGGCGACCCGGCAGGGGGCTATGGCTACACCTTC. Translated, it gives CASGDPAGGYGYTF.

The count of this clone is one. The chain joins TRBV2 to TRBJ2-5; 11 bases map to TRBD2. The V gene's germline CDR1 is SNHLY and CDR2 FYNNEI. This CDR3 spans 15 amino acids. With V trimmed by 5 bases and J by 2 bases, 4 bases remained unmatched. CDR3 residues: CASSTIAGGQETQYF. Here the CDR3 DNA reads TGTGCCAGCAGTACGATAGCGGGGGGGCAAGAGACCCAGTACTTC.

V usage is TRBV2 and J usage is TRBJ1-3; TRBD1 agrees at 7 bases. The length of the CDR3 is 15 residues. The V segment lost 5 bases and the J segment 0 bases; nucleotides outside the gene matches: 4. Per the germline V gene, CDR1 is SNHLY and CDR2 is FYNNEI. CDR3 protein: CASSSDRASGNTIYF. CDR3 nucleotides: TGTGCCAGCAGTTCCGACAGGGCCTCTGGAAACACCATATATTTT.

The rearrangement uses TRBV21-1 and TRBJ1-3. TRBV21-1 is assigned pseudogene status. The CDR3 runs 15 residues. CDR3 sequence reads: CASSKKKRSCNTIYF. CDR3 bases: TGTGCCAGCAGCAAAAAGAAGAGATCGTGTAACACCATATATTTT.